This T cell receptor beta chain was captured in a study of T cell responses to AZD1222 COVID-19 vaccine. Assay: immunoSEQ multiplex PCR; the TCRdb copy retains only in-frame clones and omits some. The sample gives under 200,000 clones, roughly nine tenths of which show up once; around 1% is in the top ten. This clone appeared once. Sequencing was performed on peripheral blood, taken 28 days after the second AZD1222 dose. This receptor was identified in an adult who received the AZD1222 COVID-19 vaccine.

CDR3 sequence reads: CASSLHRDSPLHF. In nucleotides, the CDR3 is TGTGCCAGCAGCTTACATCGGGATTCACCCCTCCACTTT. The chain is built from TRBV7-9 and TRBJ1-6; D unresolved. Germline V gene lookup returns CDR1 SEHNR and CDR2 FQNEAQ (reference sequence). The CDR3 contains 13 residues. V shed 2 bases and J shed 8 bases, with 7 bases lying between them.